The text below deals with one T cell receptor (beta chain). Its antigen is currently unknown. The data belong to a study of blood T cells in healthy people across ages. Across the study: Template switching retrieved approximately one barcoded beta molecule for each two T cells.

V gave up 3 bases and J gave up 0 bases, with 9 bases separating them. Germline values: CDR1 DFQATT, CDR2 SNEGSKA (reference sequence). This CDR3 is 15 amino acids long. Through a sample-barcoded 5' primer and a J-beta primer mix, a second PCR was run for roughly 6 to 12 cycles. TCRdb redid the calling of the 5' RACE reads with MiXCR, one entry per CDR3 protein. The data contain about a million distinct CDR3 sequences, 45% to 50% of them seen just once; the ten biggest clones take up roughly 12%. Findings and caveats of the study: Per million T cells, the diversity of TCR beta decreased roughly linearly as age advanced. Aged donors had fewer naive CD4+ cells and lower diversity than long-lived donors.

The specimen was blood. This TCR derives from a man under 40 in good health. V gene TRBV20-1 combines with J gene TRBJ2-6; no reliable D call. CDR3 in amino acids: CSASEAASGANVLTF. The CDR3 DNA sequence: TGCAGTGCTAGTGAGGCCGCCTCTGGGGCCAACGTCCTGACTTTC.